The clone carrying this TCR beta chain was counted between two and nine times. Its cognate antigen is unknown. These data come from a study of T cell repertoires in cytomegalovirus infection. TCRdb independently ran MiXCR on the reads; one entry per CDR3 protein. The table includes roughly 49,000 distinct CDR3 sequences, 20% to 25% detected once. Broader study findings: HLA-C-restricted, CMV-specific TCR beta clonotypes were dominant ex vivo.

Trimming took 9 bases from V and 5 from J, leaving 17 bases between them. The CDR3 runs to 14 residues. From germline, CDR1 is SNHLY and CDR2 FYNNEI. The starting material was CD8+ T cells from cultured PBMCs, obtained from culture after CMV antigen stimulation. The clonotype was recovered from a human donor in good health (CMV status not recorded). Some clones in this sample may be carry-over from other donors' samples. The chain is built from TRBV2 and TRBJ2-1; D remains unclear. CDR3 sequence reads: CARSLTGYNNEQFF. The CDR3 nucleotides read TGTGCCAGATCCTTAACTGGCTACAACAATGAGCAGTTCTTC.